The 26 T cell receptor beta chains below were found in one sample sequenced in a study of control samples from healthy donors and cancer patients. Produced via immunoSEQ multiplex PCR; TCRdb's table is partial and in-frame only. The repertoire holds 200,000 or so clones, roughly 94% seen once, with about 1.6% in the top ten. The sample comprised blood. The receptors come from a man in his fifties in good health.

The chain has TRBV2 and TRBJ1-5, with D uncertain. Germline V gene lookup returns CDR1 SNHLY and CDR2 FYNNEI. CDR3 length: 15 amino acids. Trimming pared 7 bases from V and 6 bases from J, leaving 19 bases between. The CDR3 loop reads CASNPFGQAGQPQHF. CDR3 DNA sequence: TGTGCCAGCAACCCATTCGGGCAGGCGGGTCAGCCCCAGCATTTT.

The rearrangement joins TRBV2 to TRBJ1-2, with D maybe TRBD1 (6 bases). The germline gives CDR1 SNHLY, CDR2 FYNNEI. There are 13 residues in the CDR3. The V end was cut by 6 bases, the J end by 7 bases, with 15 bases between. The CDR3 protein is CASSTGRVAGYTF. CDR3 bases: TGTGCCAGCAGCACAGGGCGGGTGGCTGGCTACACCTTC.

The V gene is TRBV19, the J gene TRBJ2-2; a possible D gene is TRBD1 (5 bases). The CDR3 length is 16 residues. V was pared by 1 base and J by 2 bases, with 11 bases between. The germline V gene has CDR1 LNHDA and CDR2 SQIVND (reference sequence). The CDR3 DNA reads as TGTGCCAGTAGTATAGGTGACAGATTAAACACCGGGGAGCTGTTTTTT. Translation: CASSIGDRLNTGELFF.

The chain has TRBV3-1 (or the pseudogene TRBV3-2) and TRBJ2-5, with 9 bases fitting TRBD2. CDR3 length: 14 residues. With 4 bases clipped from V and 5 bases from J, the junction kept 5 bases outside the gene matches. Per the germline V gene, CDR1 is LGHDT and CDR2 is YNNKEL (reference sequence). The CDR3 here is CASSPLAGRETQYF. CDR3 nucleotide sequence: TGTGCCAGCAGCCCGCTAGCGGGGCGTGAGACCCAGTACTTC.

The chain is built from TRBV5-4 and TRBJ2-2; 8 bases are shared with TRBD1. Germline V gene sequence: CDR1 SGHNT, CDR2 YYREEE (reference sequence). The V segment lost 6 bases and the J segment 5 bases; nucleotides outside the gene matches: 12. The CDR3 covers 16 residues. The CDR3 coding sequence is TGTGCCAGCACCCCAGGGGGCCTCGGTGGGACCGGGGAGCTGTTTTTT. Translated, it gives CASTPGGLGGTGELFF.

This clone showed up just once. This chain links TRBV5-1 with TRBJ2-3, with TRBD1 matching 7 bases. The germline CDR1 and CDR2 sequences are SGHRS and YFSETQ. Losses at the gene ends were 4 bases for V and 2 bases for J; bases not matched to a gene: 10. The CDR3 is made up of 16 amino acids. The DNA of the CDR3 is TGCGCCAGCAGCAGAATAACAGGGGTACTCACAGATACGCAGTATTTT. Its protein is CASSRITGVLTDTQYF.

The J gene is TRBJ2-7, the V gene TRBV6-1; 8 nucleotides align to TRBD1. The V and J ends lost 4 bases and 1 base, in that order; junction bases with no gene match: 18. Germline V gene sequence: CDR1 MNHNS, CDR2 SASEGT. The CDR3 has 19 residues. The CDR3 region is CASSAPPDRVRPGSYEQYV. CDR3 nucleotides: TGTGCCAGCAGTGCTCCCCCGGACAGGGTAAGACCAGGTTCCTACGAGCAGTACGTC.

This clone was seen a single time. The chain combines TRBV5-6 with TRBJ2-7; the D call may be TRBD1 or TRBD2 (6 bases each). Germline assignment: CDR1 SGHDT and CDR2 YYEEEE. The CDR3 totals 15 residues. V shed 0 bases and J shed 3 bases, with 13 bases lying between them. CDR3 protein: CASSLAGEVLYEQYV. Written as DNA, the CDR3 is TGTGCCAGCAGCTTGGCAGGGGAGGTCCTCTACGAGCAGTACGTC.

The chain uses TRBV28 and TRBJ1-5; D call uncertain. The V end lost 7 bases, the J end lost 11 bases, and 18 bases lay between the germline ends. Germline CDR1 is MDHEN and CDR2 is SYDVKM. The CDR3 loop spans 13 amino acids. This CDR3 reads CASMDLGRLAQHF. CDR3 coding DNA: TGTGCCAGCATGGATCTCGGCCGCTTGGCCCAGCATTTT.

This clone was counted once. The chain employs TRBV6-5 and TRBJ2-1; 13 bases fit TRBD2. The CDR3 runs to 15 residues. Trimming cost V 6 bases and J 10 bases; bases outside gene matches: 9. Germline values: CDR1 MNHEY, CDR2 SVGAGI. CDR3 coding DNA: TGTGCCAGCAGGGGAAAACTAGCGGGGGGGAGGGAGCAGTTCTTC. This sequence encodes CASRGKLAGGREQFF.

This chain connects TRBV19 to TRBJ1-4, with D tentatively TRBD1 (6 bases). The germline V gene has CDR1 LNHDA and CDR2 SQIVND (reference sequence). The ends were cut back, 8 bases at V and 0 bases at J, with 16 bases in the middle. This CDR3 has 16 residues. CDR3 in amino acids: CASSRLSGATNEKLFF. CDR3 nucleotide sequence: TGTGCCAGTTCCCGACTATCAGGGGCAACTAATGAAAAACTGTTTTTT.

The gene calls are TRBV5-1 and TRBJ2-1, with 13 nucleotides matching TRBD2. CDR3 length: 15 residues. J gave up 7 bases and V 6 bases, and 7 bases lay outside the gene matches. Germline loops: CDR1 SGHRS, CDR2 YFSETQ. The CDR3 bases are TGCGCCAGCACGGAACTAGCGGGGGGGCCGAATGAGCAGTTCTTC. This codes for CASTELAGGPNEQFF.

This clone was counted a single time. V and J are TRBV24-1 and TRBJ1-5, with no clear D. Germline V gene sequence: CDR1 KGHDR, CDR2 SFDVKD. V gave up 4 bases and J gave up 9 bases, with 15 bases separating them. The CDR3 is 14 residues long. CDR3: CATSDPISLGPQHF. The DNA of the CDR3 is TGTGCCACCAGTGACCCTATCAGCCTCGGGCCCCAGCATTTT.

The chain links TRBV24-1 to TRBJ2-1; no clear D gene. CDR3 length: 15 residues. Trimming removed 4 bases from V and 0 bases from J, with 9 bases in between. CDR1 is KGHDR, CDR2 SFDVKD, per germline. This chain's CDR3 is CATSDDRSSYNEQFF. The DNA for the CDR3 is TGTGCCACCAGTGACGACCGTAGCTCCTACAATGAGCAGTTCTTC.

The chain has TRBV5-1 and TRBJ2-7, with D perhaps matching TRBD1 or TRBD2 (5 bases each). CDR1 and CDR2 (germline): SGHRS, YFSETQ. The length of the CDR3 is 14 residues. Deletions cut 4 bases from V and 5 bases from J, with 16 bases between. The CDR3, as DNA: TGCGCCAGCAGCGCGCGTCCCGGGGCCGACGAGCAGTACTTC. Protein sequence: CASSARPGADEQYF.

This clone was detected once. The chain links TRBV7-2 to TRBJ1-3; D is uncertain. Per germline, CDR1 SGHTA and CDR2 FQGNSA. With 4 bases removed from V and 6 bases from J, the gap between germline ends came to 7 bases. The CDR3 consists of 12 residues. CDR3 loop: CASSSLKNTIYF. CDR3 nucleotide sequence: TGTGCCAGCAGCTCCCTGAAAAACACCATATATTTT.

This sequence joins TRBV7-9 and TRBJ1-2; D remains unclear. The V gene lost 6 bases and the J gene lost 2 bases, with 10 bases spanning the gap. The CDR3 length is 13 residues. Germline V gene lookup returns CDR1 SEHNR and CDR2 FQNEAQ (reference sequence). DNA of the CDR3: TGTGCCAGCAGGATAAATGGAAACTATGGCTACACCTTC. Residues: CASRINGNYGYTF.

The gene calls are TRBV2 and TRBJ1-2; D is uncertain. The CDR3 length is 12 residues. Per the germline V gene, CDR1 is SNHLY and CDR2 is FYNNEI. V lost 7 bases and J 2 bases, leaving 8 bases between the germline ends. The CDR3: CASNQRNYGYTF. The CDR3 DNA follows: TGTGCCAGCAACCAGCGAAACTATGGCTACACCTTC.

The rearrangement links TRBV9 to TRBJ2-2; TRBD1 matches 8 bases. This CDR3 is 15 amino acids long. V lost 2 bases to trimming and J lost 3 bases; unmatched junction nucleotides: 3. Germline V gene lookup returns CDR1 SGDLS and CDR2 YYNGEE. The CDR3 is CASSVRQGYTGELFF. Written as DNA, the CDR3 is TGTGCCAGCAGCGTTCGACAGGGGTACACCGGGGAGCTGTTTTTT.

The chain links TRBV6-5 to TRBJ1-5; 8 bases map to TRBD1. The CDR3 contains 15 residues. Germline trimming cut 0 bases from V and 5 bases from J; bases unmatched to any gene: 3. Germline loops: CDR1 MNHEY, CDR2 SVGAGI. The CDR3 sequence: CASSYSSRGHQPQHF. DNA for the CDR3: TGTGCCAGCAGTTACTCGAGCAGGGGGCATCAGCCCCAGCATTTT.

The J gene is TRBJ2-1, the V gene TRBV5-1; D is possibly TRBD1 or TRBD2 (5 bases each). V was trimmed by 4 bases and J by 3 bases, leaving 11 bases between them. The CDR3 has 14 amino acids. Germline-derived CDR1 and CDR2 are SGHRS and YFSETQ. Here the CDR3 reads CASSPQGVYNEQFF. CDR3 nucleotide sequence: TGCGCCAGCAGCCCCCAGGGAGTCTACAATGAGCAGTTCTTC.

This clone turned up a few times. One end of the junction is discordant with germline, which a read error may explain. The CDR3 spells CASSESGSERFF. In DNA, the CDR3 is TGCGCCAGCAGTGAGTCAGGATCGGAGCGGTTCTTC. This chain joins TRBV10-1 and TRBJ2-1; D not resolved. Looked up from germline, CDR1 is WNHNN and CDR2 is SYGVQD (reference sequence). The CDR3 contains 12 residues.

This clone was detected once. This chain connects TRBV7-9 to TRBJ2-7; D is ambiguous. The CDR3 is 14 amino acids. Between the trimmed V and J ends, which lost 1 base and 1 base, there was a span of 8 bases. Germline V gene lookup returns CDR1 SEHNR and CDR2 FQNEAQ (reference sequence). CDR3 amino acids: CASSLGFQSYEQYF. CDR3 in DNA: TGTGCCAGCAGCTTAGGTTTTCAGTCCTACGAGCAGTACTTC.

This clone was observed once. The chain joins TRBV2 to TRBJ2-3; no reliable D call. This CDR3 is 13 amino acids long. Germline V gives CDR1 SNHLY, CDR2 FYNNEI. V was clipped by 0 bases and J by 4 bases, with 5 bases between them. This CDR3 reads CASSEARADTQYF. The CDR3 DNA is TGTGCCAGCAGTGAAGCGCGAGCAGATACGCAGTATTTT.

The CDR3 sequence is CASSPEVGVGNEQFF. The CDR3, as DNA: TGTGCCAGCTCACCGGAGGTAGGGGTCGGCAATGAGCAGTTCTTC. The rearrangement joins TRBV18 to TRBJ2-1; possibly TRBD1 or TRBD2 for D (5 bases each). V was pared by 3 bases and J by 6 bases, with 15 bases between. The CDR3 contains 15 residues. Germline CDR1 is KGHSH and CDR2 is LQKENI.

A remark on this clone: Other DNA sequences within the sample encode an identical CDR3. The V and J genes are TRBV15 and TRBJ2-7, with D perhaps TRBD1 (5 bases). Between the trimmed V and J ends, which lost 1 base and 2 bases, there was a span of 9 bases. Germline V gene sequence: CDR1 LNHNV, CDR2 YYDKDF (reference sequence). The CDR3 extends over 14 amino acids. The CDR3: CATSRGDSPYEQYV. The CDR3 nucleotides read TGTGCCACCAGCAGAGGAGACAGTCCCTACGAGCAGTACGTC.